This T cell receptor (beta chain) was identified during a study of OX40 agonist ivuxolimab in advanced cancers. Study overall: Patients received ivuxolimab, an agonistic anti-OX40 (CD134) antibody.

The CDR3 is 16 residues long. Trimming removed 2 bases at V and 1 base at J, with 11 bases between. Germline V lookup: CDR1 PRHDT, CDR2 FYEKMQ (reference sequence). Blood was sampled at baseline, cycle 4 day 1, and cycle 7 day 1. There are a few counts of this clone. Sequencing was performed with immunoSEQ multiplex PCR; in TCRdb, only in-frame clones are kept and a portion is missing. The table lists 50,000 or so clones, roughly 90% of them singletons, with roughly a third in the top ten. This receptor was identified in an adult with an advanced solid tumor such as melanoma, head and neck, liver or kidney cancer. The input for sequencing was CD4+ or CD8+ T cells sorted from blood, taken in a trial of the OX40 agonist ivuxolimab. The chain joins TRBV13 to TRBJ2-2; no clear D. The CDR3 DNA reads TGTGCCAGCAGCTTAACTGATGGGGAGAACACCGGGGAGCTGTTTTTT. This sequence encodes CASSLTDGENTGELFF.